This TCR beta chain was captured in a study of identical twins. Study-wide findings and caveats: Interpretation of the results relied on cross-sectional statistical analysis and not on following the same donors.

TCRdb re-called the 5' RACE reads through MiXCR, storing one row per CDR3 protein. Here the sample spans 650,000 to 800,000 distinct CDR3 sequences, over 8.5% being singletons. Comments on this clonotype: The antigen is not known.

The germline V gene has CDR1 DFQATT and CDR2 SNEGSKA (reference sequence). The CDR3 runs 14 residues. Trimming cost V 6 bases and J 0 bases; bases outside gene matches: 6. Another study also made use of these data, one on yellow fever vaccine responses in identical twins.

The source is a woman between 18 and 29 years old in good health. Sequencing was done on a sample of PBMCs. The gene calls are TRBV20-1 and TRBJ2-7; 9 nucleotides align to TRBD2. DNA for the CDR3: TGCAGTGCCCTTAGCGGGAGTAGCTCCTACGAGCAGTACTTC. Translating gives CSALSGSSSYEQYF.